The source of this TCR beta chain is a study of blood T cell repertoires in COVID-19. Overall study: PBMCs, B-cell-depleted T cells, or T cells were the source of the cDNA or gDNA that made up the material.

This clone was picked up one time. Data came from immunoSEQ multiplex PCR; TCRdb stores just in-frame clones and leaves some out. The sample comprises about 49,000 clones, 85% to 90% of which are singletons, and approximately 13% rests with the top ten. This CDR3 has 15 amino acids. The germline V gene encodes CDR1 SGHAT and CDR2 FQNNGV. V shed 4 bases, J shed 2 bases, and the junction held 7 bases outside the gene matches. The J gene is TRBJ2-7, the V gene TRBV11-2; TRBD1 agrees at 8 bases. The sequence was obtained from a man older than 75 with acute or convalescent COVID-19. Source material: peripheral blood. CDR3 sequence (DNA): TGTGCCAGCAGCTCCCGGGACAGGCAGACCTACGAGCAGTACTTC. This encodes CASSSRDRQTYEQYF.